This is a list of T cell receptor beta chains from one sample in a study of T cells in Graves' hyperthyroidism and ophthalmopathy. TCRdb recomputed calls from the multiplex PCR reads with MiXCR, one row per CDR3 protein. The table lists hundreds of thousands of distinct CDR3 sequences, over 15% of them singletons. What was sequenced was blood. Source of these receptors: a woman aged 18-35 years with Graves' hyperthyroidism. Both conserved end residues are part of each CDR3. A D gene is named only where the DNA matches it firmly. Some rows have no size entry. The others give once, few or many, or a class for an expanded clone.

TGTGCCAGCAGTTCCCTAGAAGAGCAGTTCTTC CASSSLEEQFF NA TRBJ2-1 11 TRBV6-1 many
TGCAGCGTTACAGGCCCAGGCTTGAACACTGAAGCTTTCTTT CSVTGPGLNTEAFF NA TRBJ1-1 14 TRBV29-1 few
TGCGCCAGCAGCGAGGACGGGCCCTACGAGCAGTACTTC CASSEDGPYEQYF NA TRBJ2-7 13 TRBV5-1 many
TGTGCCACGGTTGGGACAGGAGGGCAAGAGACCCAGTACTTC CATVGTGGQETQYF TRBD1 TRBJ2-5 14 TRBV2 few
TGCGCCAGCAGCTTGGGACCCCGCCCGGGTAACACCGGGGAGCTGTTTTTT CASSLGPRPGNTGELFF NA TRBJ2-2 17 TRBV5-1 NA
TGTGCCAGTAGTAGGCATTCCGCCGTCAGCAATCAGCCCCAGCATTTT CASSRHSAVSNQPQHF NA TRBJ1-5 16 TRBV19 NA
TGTGCCAGCGGGCGCACAGATACGCAGTATTTT CASGRTDTQYF NA TRBJ2-3 11 TRBV2 many
TGTGCCAGCAGCTTTATTCAGGGCGGGGAGCTGTTTTTT CASSFIQGGELFF NA TRBJ2-2 13 TRBV11-2 many
TGTGCCAGCACGAATCCGGGACTAGCGGGATCCGAGCAGTACTTC CASTNPGLAGSEQYF TRBD2 TRBJ2-7 15 TRBV2 many
TGTGCCAGCAGCCCCTCCGGGGCTCACTATGGCTACACCTTC CASSPSGAHYGYTF NA TRBJ1-2 14 TRBV7-9 NA
TGTGCCAGCAGCCTGGGACCTTCCCTCGGGGCTGAGCAGTTCTTC CASSLGPSLGAEQFF NA TRBJ2-1 15 TRBV14 many
TGTGCCAGCAAGGGCGGGACTAGGGACAATGAGCAGTTCTTC CASKGGTRDNEQFF TRBD2 TRBJ2-1 14 TRBV12-3/TRBV12-4 many
TGTGCCAGCAGTTACTCAGGGGTTATATCCTATAATTCACCCCTCCACTTT CASSYSGVISYNSPLHF NA TRBJ1-6 17 TRBV6-2/TRBV6-3 NA
TGTGCCAGCAGTGTTGACCGGACAGGGGGCCTATACGAGCAGTACTTC CASSVDRTGGLYEQYF TRBD1 TRBJ2-7 16 TRBV2 many
TGTGCCAGCAGCCACGACCCTACAGGGGCAGATACGCAGTATTTT CASSHDPTGADTQYF TRBD1 TRBJ2-3 15 TRBV3-1 many
TGTGCTAGTGGTCCTACAGGCCCCACCGGCACCGGGGAGCTGTTTTTT CASGPTGPTGTGELFF NA TRBJ2-2 16 TRBV12-5 once